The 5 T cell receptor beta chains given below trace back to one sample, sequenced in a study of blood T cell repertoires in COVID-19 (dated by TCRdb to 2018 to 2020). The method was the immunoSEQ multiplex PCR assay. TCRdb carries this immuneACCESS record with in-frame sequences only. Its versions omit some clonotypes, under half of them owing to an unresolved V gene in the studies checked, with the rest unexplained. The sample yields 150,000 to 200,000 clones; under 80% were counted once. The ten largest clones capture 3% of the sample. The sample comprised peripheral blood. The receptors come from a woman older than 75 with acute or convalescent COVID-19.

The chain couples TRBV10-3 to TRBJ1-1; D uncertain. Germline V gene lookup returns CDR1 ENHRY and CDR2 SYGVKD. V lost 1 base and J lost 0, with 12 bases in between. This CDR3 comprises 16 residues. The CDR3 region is CAISEYSGRMNTEAFF. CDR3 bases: TGTGCCATCAGTGAGTATTCAGGCAGAATGAACACTGAAGCTTTCTTT.

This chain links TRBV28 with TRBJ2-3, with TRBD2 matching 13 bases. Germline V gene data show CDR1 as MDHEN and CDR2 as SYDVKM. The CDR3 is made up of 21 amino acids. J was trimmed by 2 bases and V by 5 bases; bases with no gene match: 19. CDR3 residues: CASSLGWGTSGILRTTDTQYF. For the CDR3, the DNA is TGTGCCAGCAGTCTCGGATGGGGGACTAGCGGGATACTTCGAACCACAGATACGCAGTATTTT.

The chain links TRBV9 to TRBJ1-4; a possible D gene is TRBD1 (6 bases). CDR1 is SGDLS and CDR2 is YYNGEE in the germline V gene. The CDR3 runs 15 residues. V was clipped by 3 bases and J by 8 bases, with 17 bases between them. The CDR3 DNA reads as TGTGCCAGCAGCGCCTTAGGGGGATCGGGGGAAAAACTGTTTTTT. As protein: CASSALGGSGEKLFF.

The CDR3 DNA reads TGTGCCAGCCGAGTCGGTGAGGGTGAAAAACTGTTTTTT. Translated: CASRVGEGEKLFF. The V gene is TRBV18, the J gene TRBJ1-4; D remains ambiguous. CDR1 KGHSH and CDR2 LQKENI come from the germline V gene. The CDR3 contains 13 residues. V was shortened by 8 bases and J by 7 bases, with 14 bases between the two germline ends.

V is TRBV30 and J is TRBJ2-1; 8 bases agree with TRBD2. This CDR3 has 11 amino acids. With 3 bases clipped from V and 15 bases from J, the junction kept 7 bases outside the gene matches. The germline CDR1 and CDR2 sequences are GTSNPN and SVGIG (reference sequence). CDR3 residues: CAWSTQRESFF. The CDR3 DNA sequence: TGTGCCTGGAGCACTCAGCGGGAGTCGTTCTTC. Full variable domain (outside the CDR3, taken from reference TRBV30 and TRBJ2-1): SQTIHQWPATLVQPVGSPLSLECTVEGTSNPNLYWYRQAAGRGLQLLFYSVGIGQISSEVPQNLSASRPQDRQFILSSKKLLLSDSGFYLCAWSTQRESFFGPGTRLTVL.